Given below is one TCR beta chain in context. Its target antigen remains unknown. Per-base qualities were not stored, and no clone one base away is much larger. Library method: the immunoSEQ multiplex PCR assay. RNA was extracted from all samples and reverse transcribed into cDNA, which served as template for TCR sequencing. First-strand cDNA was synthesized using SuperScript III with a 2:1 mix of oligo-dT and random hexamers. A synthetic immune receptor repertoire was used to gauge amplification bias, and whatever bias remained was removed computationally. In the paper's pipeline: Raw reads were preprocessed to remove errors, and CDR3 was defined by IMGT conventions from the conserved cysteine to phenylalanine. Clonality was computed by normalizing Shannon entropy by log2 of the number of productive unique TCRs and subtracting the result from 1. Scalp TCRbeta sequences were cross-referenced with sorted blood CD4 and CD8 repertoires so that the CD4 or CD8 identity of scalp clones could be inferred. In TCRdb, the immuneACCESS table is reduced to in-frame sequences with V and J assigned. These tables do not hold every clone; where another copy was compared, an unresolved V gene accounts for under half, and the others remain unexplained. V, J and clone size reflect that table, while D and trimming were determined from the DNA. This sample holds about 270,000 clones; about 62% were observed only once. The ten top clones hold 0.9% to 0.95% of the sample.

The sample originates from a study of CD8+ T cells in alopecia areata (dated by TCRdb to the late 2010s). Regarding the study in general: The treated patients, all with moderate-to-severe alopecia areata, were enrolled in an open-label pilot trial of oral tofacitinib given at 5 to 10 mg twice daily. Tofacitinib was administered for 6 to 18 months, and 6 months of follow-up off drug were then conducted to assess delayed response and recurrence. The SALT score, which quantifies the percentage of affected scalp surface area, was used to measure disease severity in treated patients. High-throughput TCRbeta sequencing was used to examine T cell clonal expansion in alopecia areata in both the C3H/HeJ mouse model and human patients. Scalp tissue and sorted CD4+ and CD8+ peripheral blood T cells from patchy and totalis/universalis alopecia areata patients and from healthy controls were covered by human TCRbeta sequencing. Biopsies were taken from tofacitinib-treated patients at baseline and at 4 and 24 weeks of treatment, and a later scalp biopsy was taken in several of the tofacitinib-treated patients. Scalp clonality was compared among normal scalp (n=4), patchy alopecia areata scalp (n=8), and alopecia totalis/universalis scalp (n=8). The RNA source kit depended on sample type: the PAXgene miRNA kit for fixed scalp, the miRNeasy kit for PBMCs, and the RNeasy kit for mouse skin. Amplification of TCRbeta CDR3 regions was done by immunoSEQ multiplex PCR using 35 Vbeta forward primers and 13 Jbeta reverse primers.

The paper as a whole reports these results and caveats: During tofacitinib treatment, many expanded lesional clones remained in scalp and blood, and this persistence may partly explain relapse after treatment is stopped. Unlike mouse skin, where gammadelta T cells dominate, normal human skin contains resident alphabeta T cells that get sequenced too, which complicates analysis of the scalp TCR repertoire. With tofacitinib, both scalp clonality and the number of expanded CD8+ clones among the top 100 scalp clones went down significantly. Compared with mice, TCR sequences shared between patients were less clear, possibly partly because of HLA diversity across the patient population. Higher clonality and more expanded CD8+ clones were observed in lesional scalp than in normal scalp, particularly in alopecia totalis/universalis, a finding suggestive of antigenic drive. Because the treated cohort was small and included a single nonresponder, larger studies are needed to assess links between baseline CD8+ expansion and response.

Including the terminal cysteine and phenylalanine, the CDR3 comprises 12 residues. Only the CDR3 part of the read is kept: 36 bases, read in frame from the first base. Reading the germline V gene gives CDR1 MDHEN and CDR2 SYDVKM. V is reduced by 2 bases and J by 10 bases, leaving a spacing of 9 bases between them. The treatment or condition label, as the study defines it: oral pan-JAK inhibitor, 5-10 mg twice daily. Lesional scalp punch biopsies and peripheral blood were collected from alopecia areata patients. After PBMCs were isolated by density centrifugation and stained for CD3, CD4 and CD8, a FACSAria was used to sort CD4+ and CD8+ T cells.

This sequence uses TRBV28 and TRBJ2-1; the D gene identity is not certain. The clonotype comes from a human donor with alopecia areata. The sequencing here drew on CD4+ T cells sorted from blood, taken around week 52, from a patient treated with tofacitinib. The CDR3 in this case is CASSLPPREQFF. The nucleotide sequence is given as TGTGCCAGCAGTTTACCGCCGAGAGAGCAGTTCTTC.